Listed below are T cell receptor beta chains from one sample, sequenced in a study of blood T cell repertoires in COVID-19. Sequencing used immunoSEQ multiplex PCR; TCRdb keeps in-frame clones, though not all of them. The sample holds roughly 220,000 clones, around 86% seen once. Sequencing was done on a sample of peripheral blood. All receptors derive from a man aged 25 to 45 who had recovered from COVID-19. The CDR3 runs from the conserved cysteine through the conserved F or W. D genes are given only for firm matches. Clone size is not always given. Where it is, it says once, few, many or a class for expanded clones.

j_call: TRBJ1-2
d_call: NA
v_call: TRBV29-1
clone_size: NA
cdr3_aa: CSVARETNYGYTF
cdr3_nt: TGCAGCGTGGCTAGGGAGACTAACTATGGCTACACCTTC

j_call: TRBJ2-7
d_call: TRBD2
v_call: TRBV4-1
clone_size: NA
cdr3_aa: CASSQETSWSSYEQYF
cdr3_nt: TGCGCCAGCAGCCAAGAGACTAGCTGGAGCTCCTACGAGCAGTACTTC

j_call: TRBJ2-7
d_call: TRBD2
v_call: TRBV5-5
clone_size: once
cdr3_aa: CASSSAGDEQYF
cdr3_nt: TGTGCCAGCAGCTCAGCGGGGGACGAGCAGTACTTC

j_call: TRBJ2-1
d_call: NA
v_call: TRBV10-3
clone_size: NA
cdr3_aa: CAISTSGRGVNEQFF
cdr3_nt: TGTGCCATCAGTACCTCCGGGAGAGGGGTTAATGAGCAGTTCTTC

j_call: TRBJ1-3
d_call: TRBD1
v_call: TRBV10-2
clone_size: NA
cdr3_aa: CASSESWDRSGNTIYF
cdr3_nt: TGCGCCAGCAGTGAGTCCTGGGACAGGTCTGGAAACACCATATATTTT

j_call: TRBJ2-1
d_call: TRBD1
v_call: TRBV24-1
clone_size: NA
cdr3_aa: CATSDRDRGQFF
cdr3_nt: TGTGCCACCAGTGACCGAGACAGGGGGCAGTTCTTC

j_call: TRBJ1-1
d_call: TRBD1
v_call: TRBV6-2/TRBV6-3
clone_size: NA
cdr3_aa: CASSPTYRGPPEAFF
cdr3_nt: TGTGCCAGCAGCCCCACATACAGGGGGCCCCCTGAAGCTTTCTTT

j_call: TRBJ1-6
d_call: TRBD1
v_call: TRBV6-5
clone_size: NA
cdr3_aa: CASSYDRGRNSPLHF
cdr3_nt: TGTGCCAGCAGTTATGACAGGGGGCGAAATTCACCCCTCCACTTT

j_call: TRBJ1-2
d_call: NA
v_call: TRBV7-2
clone_size: once
cdr3_aa: CASSLGTQKGYTF
cdr3_nt: TGTGCCAGCAGCTTGGGGACACAGAAGGGCTACACCTTC

j_call: TRBJ2-5
d_call: NA
v_call: TRBV15
clone_size: NA
cdr3_aa: CATSRDPVGGDRETQYF
cdr3_nt: TGTGCCACCAGCAGAGATCCCGTAGGAGGGGATCGGGAGACCCAGTACTTC

j_call: TRBJ1-2
d_call: NA
v_call: TRBV30
clone_size: NA
cdr3_aa: CAWTGFGGYTF
cdr3_nt: TGTGCCTGGACCGGGTTTGGAGGCTACACCTTC

j_call: TRBJ1-2
d_call: NA
v_call: TRBV13
clone_size: NA
cdr3_aa: CASSLGGGSYGYTF
cdr3_nt: TGTGCCAGCAGCTTAGGCGGCGGAAGCTATGGCTACACCTTC

j_call: TRBJ2-3
d_call: NA
v_call: TRBV7-9
clone_size: NA
cdr3_aa: CAPTVPSTDTQYF
cdr3_nt: TGTGCCCCCACAGTTCCTAGCACAGATACGCAGTATTTT

j_call: TRBJ1-2
d_call: NA
v_call: TRBV21-1
clone_size: NA
cdr3_aa: CASRRFNYGYTF
cdr3_nt: TGTGCCAGCAGGAGATTTAACTATGGCTACACCTTC

j_call: TRBJ2-2
d_call: TRBD1
v_call: TRBV2
clone_size: once
cdr3_aa: CASRQGTNTGELFF
cdr3_nt: TGTGCCAGCCGACAGGGGACGAACACCGGGGAGCTGTTTTTT

j_call: TRBJ2-7
d_call: NA
v_call: TRBV15
clone_size: NA
cdr3_aa: CATSRDLHEQYF
cdr3_nt: TGTGCCACCAGCAGAGATCTACACGAGCAGTACTTC

j_call: TRBJ1-3
d_call: TRBD1
v_call: TRBV6-1
clone_size: NA
cdr3_aa: CASSEGQGDRGNTIYF
cdr3_nt: TGTGCCAGCAGTGAAGGGCAGGGGGATAGGGGAAACACCATATATTTT

j_call: TRBJ1-2
d_call: TRBD1
v_call: TRBV7-9
clone_size: NA
cdr3_aa: CASSSDRGRGYTF
cdr3_nt: TGTGCCAGCAGCTCGGACAGGGGCCGTGGCTACACCTTC

j_call: TRBJ1-1
d_call: NA
v_call: TRBV27
clone_size: NA
cdr3_aa: CASSLSGPNTEAFF
cdr3_nt: TGTGCCAGCAGTTTATCTGGGCCGAACACTGAAGCTTTCTTT

j_call: TRBJ1-2
d_call: TRBD1
v_call: TRBV28
clone_size: NA
cdr3_aa: CASSSQGANYGYTF
cdr3_nt: TGTGCCAGCAGTAGTCAGGGGGCAAACTATGGCTACACCTTC

j_call: TRBJ2-5
d_call: TRBD2
v_call: TRBV5-1
clone_size: NA
cdr3_aa: CASSLAGTSGGQETQYF
cdr3_nt: TGCGCCAGCAGCTTGGCCGGAACTAGCGGGGGCCAAGAGACCCAGTACTTC

j_call: TRBJ2-6
d_call: TRBD1
v_call: TRBV2
clone_size: NA
cdr3_aa: CASSRQGGGANVLTF
cdr3_nt: TGTGCCAGCAGTAGACAGGGGGGAGGGGCCAACGTCCTGACTTTC

j_call: TRBJ2-3
d_call: NA
v_call: TRBV2
clone_size: NA
cdr3_aa: CASRQGNLDTQYF
cdr3_nt: TGTGCCAGCAGACAGGGAAATTTGGATACGCAGTATTTT

j_call: TRBJ1-1
d_call: NA
v_call: TRBV19
clone_size: few
cdr3_aa: CASSISAPTRRNTEAFF
cdr3_nt: TGTGCCAGTAGTATTTCGGCCCCGACAAGACGTAACACTGAAGCTTTCTTT

j_call: TRBJ2-5
d_call: TRBD1
v_call: TRBV19
clone_size: NA
cdr3_aa: CASSTDRDEQETQYF
cdr3_nt: TGTGCCAGTAGTACCGACAGGGACGAACAAGAGACCCAGTACTTC

j_call: TRBJ2-3
d_call: TRBD2
v_call: TRBV4-3
clone_size: many
cdr3_aa: CASSQERTGGPDTQYF
cdr3_nt: TGCGCCAGCAGCCAAGAACGTACGGGGGGGCCAGATACGCAGTATTTT

j_call: TRBJ1-2
d_call: TRBD1
v_call: TRBV5-1
clone_size: NA
cdr3_aa: CASSSSLGTADQSTF
cdr3_nt: TGCGCCAGCAGCTCAAGCCTCGGGACAGCGGACCAGAGCACCTTC

j_call: TRBJ1-3
d_call: TRBD1
v_call: TRBV23-1
clone_size: NA
cdr3_aa: CASSGQGVSGNTIYF
cdr3_nt: TGCGCCAGCAGCGGACAGGGGGTCTCTGGAAACACCATATATTTT

j_call: TRBJ1-3
d_call: NA
v_call: TRBV15
clone_size: few
cdr3_aa: CATSNWTASGNTIYF
cdr3_nt: TGTGCCACCAGCAACTGGACAGCCTCTGGAAACACCATATATTTT

j_call: TRBJ1-2
d_call: NA
v_call: TRBV6-6
clone_size: NA
cdr3_aa: CASRGKGYTF
cdr3_nt: TGTGCCAGTAGGGGAAAGGGCTACACCTTC

j_call: TRBJ2-5
d_call: NA
v_call: TRBV5-4
clone_size: NA
cdr3_aa: CASSLSVSGRETQYF
cdr3_nt: TGTGCCAGCAGTCTGAGCGTCTCGGGTAGGGAGACCCAGTACTTC

j_call: TRBJ1-6
d_call: NA
v_call: TRBV5-4
clone_size: once
cdr3_aa: CASSFFAGADSPLHF
cdr3_nt: TGTGCCAGCAGCTTTTTCGCGGGCGCAGATTCACCCCTCCACTTT

j_call: TRBJ1-6
d_call: TRBD1
v_call: TRBV6-4
clone_size: NA
cdr3_aa: CASSDSHGDRVGSPLHF
cdr3_nt: TGTGCCAGCAGTGACTCCCACGGGGACAGGGTCGGTTCACCCCTCCACTTT

j_call: TRBJ2-1
d_call: NA
v_call: TRBV20-1
clone_size: NA
cdr3_aa: CSAPEIAFF
cdr3_nt: TGCAGTGCGCCGGAGATAGCATTCTTC

j_call: TRBJ1-4
d_call: TRBD1
v_call: TRBV27
clone_size: NA
cdr3_aa: CAATTRGTGLEKLFF
cdr3_nt: TGTGCCGCGACGACGCGTGGGACAGGGCTTGAAAAACTGTTTTTT

j_call: TRBJ1-5
d_call: TRBD1
v_call: TRBV29-1
clone_size: NA
cdr3_aa: CSVRTGDRNQPQHF
cdr3_nt: TGCAGCGTCCGGACAGGGGATCGCAATCAGCCCCAGCATTTT

j_call: TRBJ1-2
d_call: TRBD1
v_call: TRBV6-4
clone_size: NA
cdr3_aa: CASSLWTGNNYGYTF
cdr3_nt: TGTGCCAGCAGTCTATGGACAGGGAATAACTATGGCTACACCTTC

j_call: TRBJ1-1
d_call: TRBD1
v_call: TRBV29-1
clone_size: NA
cdr3_aa: CSVFRTGANTEAFF
cdr3_nt: TGCAGCGTGTTTCGGACAGGGGCGAACACTGAAGCTTTCTTT

j_call: TRBJ2-2
d_call: TRBD1
v_call: TRBV28
clone_size: NA
cdr3_aa: CASSLGEQGWNTGELFF
cdr3_nt: TGTGCCAGCAGCTTGGGGGAACAGGGGTGGAACACCGGGGAGCTGTTTTTT

j_call: TRBJ2-4
d_call: TRBD2
v_call: TRBV19
clone_size: NA
cdr3_aa: CASSLRGVAKNIQYF
cdr3_nt: TGTGCCAGTAGCCTACGGGGGGTGGCCAAAAACATTCAGTACTTC

j_call: TRBJ2-7
d_call: NA
v_call: TRBV10-3
clone_size: few
cdr3_aa: CAISESGGNEQYF
cdr3_nt: TGTGCCATCAGTGAGTCTGGAGGGAACGAGCAGTACTTC

j_call: TRBJ2-7
d_call: TRBD1
v_call: TRBV5-6
clone_size: once
cdr3_aa: CASSSGTGVYEQYF
cdr3_nt: TGTGCCAGCAGTTCCGGGACAGGGGTCTACGAGCAGTACTTC

j_call: TRBJ2-7
d_call: NA
v_call: TRBV11-2
clone_size: NA
cdr3_aa: CASSSRGRRGHYEQYF
cdr3_nt: TGTGCCAGCAGCTCCCGGGGCCGGCGGGGGCACTACGAGCAGTACTTC